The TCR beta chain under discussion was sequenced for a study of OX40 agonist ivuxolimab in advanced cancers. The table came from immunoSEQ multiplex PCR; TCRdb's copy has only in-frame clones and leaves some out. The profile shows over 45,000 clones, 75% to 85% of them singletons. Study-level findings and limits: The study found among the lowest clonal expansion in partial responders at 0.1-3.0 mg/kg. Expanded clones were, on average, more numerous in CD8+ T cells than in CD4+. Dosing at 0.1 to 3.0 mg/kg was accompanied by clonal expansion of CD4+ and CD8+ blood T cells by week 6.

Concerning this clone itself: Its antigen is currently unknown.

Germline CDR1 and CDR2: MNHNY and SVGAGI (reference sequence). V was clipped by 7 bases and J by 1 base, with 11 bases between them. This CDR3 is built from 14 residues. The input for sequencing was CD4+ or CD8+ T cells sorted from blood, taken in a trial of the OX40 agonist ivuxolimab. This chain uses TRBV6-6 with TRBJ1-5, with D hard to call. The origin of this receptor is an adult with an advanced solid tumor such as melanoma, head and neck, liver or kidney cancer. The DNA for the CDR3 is TGTGCCAGCACCCTCGCGGGAAGCAATCAGCCCCAGCATTTT. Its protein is CASTLAGSNQPQHF.